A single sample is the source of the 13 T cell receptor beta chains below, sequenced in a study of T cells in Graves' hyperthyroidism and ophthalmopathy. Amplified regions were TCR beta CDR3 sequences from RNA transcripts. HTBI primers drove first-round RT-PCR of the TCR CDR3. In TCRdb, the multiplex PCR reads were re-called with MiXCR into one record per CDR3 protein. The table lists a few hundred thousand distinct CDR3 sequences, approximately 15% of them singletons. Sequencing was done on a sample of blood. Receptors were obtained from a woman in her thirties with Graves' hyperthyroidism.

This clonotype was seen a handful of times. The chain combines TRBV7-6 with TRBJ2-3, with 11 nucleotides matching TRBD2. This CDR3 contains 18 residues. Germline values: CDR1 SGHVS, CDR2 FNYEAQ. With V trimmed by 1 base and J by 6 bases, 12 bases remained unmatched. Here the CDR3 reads CASSLGLGLAGRRDTQYF. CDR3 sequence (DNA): TGTGCCAGCAGCTTAGGTCTTGGACTAGCGGGCCGGAGGGATACGCAGTATTTT.

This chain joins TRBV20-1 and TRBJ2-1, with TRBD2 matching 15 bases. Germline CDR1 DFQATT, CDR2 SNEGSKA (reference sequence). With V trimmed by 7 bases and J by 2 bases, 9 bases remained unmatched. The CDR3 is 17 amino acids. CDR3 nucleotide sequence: TGCAGTGTCCCGGGACTAGCGGGAGGAGAGACCTACAATGAGCAGTTCTTC. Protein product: CSVPGLAGGETYNEQFF.

CDR3 region: CASSQEQGYNEQFF. Here the CDR3 DNA reads TGCGCCAGCAGCCAAGAACAGGGGTACAATGAGCAGTTCTTC. The genes are TRBV4-1 and TRBJ2-1; 7 nucleotides agree with TRBD1. Germline assignment: CDR1 MGHRA and CDR2 YSYEKL. The V segment lost 0 bases and the J segment 4 bases; nucleotides outside the gene matches: 0. The CDR3 is 14 amino acids.

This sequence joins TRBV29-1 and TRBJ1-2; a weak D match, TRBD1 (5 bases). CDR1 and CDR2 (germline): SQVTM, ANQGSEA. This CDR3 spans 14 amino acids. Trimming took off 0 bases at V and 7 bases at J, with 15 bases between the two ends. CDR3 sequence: CSVEDLSGLGGYTF. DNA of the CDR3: TGCAGCGTTGAAGACCTTTCAGGGTTAGGTGGCTACACCTTC.

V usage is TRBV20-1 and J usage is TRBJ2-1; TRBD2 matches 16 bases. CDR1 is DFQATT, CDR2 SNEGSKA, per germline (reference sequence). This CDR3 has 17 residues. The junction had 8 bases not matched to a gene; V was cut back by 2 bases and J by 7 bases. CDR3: CSARPTGTSGRVNEQFF. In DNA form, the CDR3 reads TGCAGTGCTAGACCCACCGGGACTAGCGGGAGGGTAAATGAGCAGTTCTTC.

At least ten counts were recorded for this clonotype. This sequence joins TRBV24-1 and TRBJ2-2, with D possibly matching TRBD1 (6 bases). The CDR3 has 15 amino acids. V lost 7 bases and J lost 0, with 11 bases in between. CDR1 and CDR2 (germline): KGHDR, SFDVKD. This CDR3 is CATSRDTTNTGELFF. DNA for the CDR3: TGTGCCACCAGCCGGGACACCACGAACACCGGGGAGCTGTTTTTT.

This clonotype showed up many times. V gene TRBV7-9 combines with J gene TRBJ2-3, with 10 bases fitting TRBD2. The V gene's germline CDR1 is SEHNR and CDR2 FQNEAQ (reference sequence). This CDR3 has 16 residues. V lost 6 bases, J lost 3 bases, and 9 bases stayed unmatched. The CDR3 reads CASSFQREGRTDTQYF. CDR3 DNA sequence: TGTGCCAGCAGTTTTCAGCGGGAGGGCCGGACAGATACGCAGTATTTT.

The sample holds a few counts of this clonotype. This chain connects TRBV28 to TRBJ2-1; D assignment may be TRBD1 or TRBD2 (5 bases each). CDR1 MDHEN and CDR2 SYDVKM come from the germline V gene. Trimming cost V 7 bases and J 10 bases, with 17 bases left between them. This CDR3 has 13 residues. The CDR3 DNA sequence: TGTGCCAGCACCCCGGGATTTGCAGGGGAGCAGTTCTTC. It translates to CASTPGFAGEQFF.

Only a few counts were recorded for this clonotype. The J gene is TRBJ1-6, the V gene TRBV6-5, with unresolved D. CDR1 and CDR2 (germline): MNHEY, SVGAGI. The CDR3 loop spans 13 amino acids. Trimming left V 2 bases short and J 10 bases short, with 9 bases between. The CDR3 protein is CASSYHDGSPLHF. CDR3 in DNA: TGTGCCAGCAGTTACCACGACGGGTCACCCCTCCACTTT.

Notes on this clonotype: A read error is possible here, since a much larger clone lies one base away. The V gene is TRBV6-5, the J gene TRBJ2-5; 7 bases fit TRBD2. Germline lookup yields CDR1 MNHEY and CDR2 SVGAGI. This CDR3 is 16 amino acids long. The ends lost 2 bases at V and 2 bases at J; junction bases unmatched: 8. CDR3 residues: CASSYTSGLPQETQYF. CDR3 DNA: TGTGCCAGCAGTTACACCTCGGGACTACCACAAGAGACCCAGTACTTC.

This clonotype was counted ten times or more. The CDR3 loop reads CASSLVPGSEQYF. DNA of the CDR3: TGTGCCAGCAGCTTAGTACCAGGGTCCGAGCAGTACTTC. The chain employs TRBV7-2 and TRBJ2-7; maybe TRBD1 (5 bases). The V gene's germline CDR1 is SGHTA and CDR2 FQGNSA. The CDR3 length is 13 residues. Trimming removed 1 base from V and 6 bases from J, with 10 bases in between.

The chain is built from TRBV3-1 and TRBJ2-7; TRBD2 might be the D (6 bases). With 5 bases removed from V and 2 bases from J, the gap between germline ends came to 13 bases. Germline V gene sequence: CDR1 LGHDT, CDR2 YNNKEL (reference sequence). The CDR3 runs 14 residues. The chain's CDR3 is CASSVGDWTYEQYF. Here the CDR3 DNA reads TGTGCCAGCAGCGTGGGGGACTGGACCTACGAGCAGTACTTC.

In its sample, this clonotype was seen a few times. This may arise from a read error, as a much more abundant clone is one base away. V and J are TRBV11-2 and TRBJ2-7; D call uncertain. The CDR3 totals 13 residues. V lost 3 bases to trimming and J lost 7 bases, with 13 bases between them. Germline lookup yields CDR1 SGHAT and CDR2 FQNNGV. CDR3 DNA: TGTGCCAGCAGCTTGGAACAGATCGCTGAGCAGTACTTC. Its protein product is CASSLEQIAEQYF.